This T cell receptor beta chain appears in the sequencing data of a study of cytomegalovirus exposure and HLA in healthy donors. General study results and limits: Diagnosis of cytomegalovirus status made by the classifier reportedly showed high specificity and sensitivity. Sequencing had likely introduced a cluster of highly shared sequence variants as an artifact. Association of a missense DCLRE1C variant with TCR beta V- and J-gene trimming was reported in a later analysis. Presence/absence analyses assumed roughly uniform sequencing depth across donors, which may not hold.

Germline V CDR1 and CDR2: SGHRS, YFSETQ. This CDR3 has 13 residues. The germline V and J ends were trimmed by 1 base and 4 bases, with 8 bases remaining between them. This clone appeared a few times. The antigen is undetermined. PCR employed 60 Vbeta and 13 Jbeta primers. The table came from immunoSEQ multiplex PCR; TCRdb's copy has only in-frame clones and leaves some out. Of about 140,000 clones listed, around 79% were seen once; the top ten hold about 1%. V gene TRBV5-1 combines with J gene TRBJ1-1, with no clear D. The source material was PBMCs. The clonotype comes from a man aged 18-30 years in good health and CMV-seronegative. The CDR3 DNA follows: TGCGCCAGCAGCTTGTCCGGGATCACTGAAGCTTTCTTT. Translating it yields CASSLSGITEAFF.